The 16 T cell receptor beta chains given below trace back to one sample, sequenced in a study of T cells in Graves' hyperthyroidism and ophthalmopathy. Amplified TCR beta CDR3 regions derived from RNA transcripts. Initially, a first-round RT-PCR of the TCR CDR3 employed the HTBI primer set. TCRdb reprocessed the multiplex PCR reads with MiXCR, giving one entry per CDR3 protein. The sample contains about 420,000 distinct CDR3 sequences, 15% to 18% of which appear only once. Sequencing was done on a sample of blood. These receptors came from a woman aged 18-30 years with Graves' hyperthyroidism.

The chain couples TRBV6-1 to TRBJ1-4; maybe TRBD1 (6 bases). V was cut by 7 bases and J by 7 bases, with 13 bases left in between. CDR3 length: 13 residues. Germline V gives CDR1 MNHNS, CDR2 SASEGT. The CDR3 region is CASTGEFREKLFF. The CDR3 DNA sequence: TGTGCCAGCACAGGGGAATTCCGTGAAAAACTGTTTTTT.

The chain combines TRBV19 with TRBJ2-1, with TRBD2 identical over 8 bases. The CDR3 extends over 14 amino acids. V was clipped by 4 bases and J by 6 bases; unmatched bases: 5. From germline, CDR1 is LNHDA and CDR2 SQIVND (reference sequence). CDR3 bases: TGTGCCAGTAGTACCACTAGCGGACCCAATGAGCAGTTCTTC. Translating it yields CASSTTSGPNEQFF.

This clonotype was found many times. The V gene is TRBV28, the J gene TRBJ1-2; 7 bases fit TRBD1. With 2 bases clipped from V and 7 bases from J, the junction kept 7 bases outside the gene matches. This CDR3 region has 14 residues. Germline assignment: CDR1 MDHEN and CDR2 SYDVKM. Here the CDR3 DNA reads TGTGCCAGCAGTTTAAAAAGGGGGCGTGCTGGCTACACCTTC. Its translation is CASSLKRGRAGYTF.

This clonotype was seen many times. The CDR3 DNA reads TGCAGCGTTGGCCAAGTCGGGACAAAAGGAGAGACCCAGTACTTC. It specifies CSVGQVGTKGETQYF. J is TRBJ2-5 and V is TRBV29-1, with D possibly TRBD1 on 6 matching bases. There are 15 residues in the CDR3. Germline values: CDR1 SQVTM, CDR2 ANQGSEA. V was shortened by 4 bases and J by 4 bases, with 19 bases between the two germline ends.

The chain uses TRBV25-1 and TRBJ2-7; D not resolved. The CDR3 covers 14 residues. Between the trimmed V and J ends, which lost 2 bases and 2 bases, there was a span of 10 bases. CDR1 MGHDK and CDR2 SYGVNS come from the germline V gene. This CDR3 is CASSEPRPPYEQYF. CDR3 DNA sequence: TGTGCCAGCAGTGAACCCAGGCCGCCCTACGAGCAGTACTTC.

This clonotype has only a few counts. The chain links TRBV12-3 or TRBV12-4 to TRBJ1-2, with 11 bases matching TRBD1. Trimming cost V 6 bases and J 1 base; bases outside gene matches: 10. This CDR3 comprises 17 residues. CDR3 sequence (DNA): TGTGCCAGCAGGCCACGGGACAGGGGGACTAATAACTATGGCTACACCTTC. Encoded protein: CASRPRDRGTNNYGYTF.

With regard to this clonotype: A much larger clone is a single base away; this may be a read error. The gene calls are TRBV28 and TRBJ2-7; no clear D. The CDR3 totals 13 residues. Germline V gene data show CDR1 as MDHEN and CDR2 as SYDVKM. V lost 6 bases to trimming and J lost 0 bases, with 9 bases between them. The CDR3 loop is CASSKLPSYEQYF. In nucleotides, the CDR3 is TGTGCCAGCAGCAAGCTACCCTCCTACGAGCAGTACTTC.

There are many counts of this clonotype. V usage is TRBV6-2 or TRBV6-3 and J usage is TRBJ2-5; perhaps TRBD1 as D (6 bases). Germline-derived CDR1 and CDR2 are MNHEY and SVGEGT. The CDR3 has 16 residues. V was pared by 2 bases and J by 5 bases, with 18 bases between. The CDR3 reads CASSYGYVQGPETQYF. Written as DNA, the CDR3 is TGTGCCAGCAGTTACGGATATGTACAGGGTCCGGAGACCCAGTACTTC.

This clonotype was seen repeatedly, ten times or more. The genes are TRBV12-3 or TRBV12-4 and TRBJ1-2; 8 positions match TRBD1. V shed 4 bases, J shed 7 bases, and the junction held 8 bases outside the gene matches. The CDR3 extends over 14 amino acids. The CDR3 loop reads CASSSADRGGGYTF. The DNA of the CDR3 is TGTGCCAGCAGTTCGGCTGACAGGGGCGGTGGCTACACCTTC.

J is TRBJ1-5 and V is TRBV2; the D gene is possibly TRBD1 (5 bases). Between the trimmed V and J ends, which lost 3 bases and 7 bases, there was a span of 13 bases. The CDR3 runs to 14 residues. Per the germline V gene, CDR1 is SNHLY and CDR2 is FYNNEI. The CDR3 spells CASSDAGGYQPQHF. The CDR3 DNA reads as TGTGCCAGCAGTGATGCCGGGGGATACCAGCCCCAGCATTTT. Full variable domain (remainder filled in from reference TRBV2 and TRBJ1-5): EPEVTQTPSHQVTQMGQEVILRCVPISNHLYFYWYRQILGQKVEFLVSFYNNEISEKSEIFDDQFSVERPDGSNFTLKIRSTKLEDSAMYFCASSDAGGYQPQHFGDGTRLSIL.

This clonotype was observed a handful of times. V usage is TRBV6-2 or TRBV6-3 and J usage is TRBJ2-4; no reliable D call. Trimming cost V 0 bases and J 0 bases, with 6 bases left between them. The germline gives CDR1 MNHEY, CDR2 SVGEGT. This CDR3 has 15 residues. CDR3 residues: CASSYSTAAKNIQYF. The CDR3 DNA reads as TGTGCCAGCAGTTACTCGACTGCAGCCAAAAACATTCAGTACTTC.

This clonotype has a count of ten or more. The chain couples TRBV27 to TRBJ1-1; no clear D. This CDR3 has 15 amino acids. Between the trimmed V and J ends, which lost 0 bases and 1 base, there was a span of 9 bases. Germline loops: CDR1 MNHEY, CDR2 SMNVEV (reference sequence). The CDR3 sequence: CASSLSGRENTEAFF. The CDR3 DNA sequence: TGTGCCAGCAGTTTATCGGGCAGAGAGAACACTGAAGCTTTCTTT.

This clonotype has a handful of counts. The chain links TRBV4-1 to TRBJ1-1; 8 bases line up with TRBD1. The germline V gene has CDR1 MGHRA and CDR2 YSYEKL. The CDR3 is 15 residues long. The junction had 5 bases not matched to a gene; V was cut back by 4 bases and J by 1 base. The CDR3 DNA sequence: TGCGCCAGCAGCCTGAGACAGGGGACGAACACTGAAGCTTTCTTT. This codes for CASSLRQGTNTEAFF.

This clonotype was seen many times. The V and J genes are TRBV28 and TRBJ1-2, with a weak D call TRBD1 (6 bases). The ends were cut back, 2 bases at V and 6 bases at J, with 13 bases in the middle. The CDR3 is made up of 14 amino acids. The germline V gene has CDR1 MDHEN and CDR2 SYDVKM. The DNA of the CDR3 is TGTGCCAGCAGTTTACAGTGGGGGCTTAATGGCTACACCTTC. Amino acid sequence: CASSLQWGLNGYTF.

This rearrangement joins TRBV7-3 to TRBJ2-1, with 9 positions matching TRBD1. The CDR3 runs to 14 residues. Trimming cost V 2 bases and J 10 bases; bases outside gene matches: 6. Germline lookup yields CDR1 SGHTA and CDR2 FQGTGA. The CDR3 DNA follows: TGTGCCAGCAGCTTAGGACAGGGGTGGGGGGAGCAGTTCTTC. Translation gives CASSLGQGWGEQFF.

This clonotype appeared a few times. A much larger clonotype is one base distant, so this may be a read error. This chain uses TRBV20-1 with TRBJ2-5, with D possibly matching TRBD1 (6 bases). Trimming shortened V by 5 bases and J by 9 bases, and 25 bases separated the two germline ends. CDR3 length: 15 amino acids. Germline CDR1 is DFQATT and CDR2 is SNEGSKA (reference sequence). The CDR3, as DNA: TGCAGTGCTGGCACCCCCCCAGGGGTGTTGGAGGCCCAGTACTTC. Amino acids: CSAGTPPGVLEAQYF.